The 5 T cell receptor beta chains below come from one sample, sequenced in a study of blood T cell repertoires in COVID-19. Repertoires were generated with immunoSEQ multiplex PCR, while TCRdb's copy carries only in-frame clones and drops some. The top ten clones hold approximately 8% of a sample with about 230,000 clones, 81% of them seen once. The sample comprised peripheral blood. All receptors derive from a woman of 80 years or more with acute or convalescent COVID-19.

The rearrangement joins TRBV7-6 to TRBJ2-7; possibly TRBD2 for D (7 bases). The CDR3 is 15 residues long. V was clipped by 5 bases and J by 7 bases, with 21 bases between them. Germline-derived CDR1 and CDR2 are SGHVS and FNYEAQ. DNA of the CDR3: TGTGCCAGCAGCCGAATGGTTCAGGGAGGGGGGGAGCAGTACTTC. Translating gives CASSRMVQGGGEQYF.

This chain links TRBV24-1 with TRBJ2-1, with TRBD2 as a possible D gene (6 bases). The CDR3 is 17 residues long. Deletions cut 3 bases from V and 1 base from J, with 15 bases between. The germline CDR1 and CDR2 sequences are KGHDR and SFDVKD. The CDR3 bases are TGTGCCACCAGTGATCCGAAAGCGGGTCAATCCTACAATGAGCAGTTCTTC. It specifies CATSDPKAGQSYNEQFF.

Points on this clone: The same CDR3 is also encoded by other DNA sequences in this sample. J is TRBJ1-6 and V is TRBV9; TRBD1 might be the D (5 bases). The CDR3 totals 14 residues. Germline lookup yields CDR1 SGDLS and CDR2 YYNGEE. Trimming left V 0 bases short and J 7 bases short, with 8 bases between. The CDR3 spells CASSVGQGNSPLHF. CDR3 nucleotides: TGTGCCAGCAGCGTAGGGCAGGGAAATTCACCCCTCCACTTT.

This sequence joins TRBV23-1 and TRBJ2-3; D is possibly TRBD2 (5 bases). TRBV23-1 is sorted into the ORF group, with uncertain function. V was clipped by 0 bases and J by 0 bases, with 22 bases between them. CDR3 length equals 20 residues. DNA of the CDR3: TGCGCCAGCAGTCAATCGACCCAGAGGGAGAGCGTACGAAGCACAGATACGCAGTATTTT. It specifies CASSQSTQRESVRSTDTQYF.

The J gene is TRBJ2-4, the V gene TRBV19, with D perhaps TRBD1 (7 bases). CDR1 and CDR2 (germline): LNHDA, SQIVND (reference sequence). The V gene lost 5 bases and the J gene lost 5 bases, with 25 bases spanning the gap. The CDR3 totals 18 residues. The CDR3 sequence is CASSPRQGLVIEENIQYF. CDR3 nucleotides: TGTGCCAGTAGTCCACGACAGGGACTCGTAATTGAGGAAAACATTCAGTACTTC.